This T cell receptor (beta chain) is from a study of spatial heterogeneity in lung cancer (dated by TCRdb to the late 2010s). Background on the whole study: More beta-chain than alpha-chain transcripts were consistently detected, likely reflecting higher beta-chain transcript abundance. In the raw uncorrected reads, each unique combination of TCR and UMI appeared on average more than ten times. TCR alpha and beta repertoires were quantitatively compared across multiple tumor regions, matched nontumor lung and blood in non-small cell lung cancer. Nonsynonymous mutation counts, determined by whole-exome sequencing of tumor tissue, were related to features of the TCR repertoire. Both alpha and beta chains were TCR-sequenced in 200 to 250 tumor regions, under 70 matched nontumor lung samples and roughly 50 PBMC samples obtained at surgery.

The paper as a whole reports these results and caveats: Ubiquitous expanded tumor TCRs showed up in blood more often at tumor resection than at routine follow-up. Additional single-cell paired TCR alpha and beta sequencing was considered necessary to confirm, at a functional level, the hypothesis that regional TCRs recognize regional mutations.

The time point label, as the study defines it: sample taken at primary tumor resection. Samples were obtained from 65 to 90 patients with early-stage, untreated non-small cell lung cancer from the lung TRACERx cohort. Without any cell sorting, TCR sequencing was performed on whole RNA extracted either from tumor and nontumor lung tissue or from cryopreserved PBMC samples. A patient was chosen for TCR sequencing only when enough RNA was available from at least two tumor regions. Comment on this clonotype: Its antigen remains unidentified. Qualities for individual bases were not recorded, and no much larger clone is one base off.

V is reduced by 2 bases and J by 6 bases, leaving a spacing of 11 bases between them. The germline V gene sets CDR1 to MNHEY and CDR2 to SVGAGI. From its cysteine to its phenylalanine, the CDR3 spans 15 amino acids. This entry keeps only the CDR3 DNA: 45 bases, framed from base 1. The library was obtained by 5' RACE. Reads for this sample came from a NextSeq 500. To allow correction of PCR and sequencing errors, the TCR library protocol tagged every TCR cDNA molecule with a unique molecular identifier. The paper's processing steps were these. Decombinator tools were used for TCR identification, UMI-based error correction and CDR3 extraction. TCRs above a frequency of 2 per 1,000, corresponding to the top 1% of the tumor frequency distribution, were defined as expanded. Renyi diversity was computed with the R vegan package after each repertoire had been subsampled 100 times to 5,000 TCRs. CDR3 similarity networks were built from amino acid triplet string-kernel similarity, with CDR3s being connected when pairwise similarity was above 0.82. TCRdb redid the processing of the public reads, applying fastp at Q25 and MiXCR, and retained in-frame beta chains. Rows with a matching CDR3 protein are joined into one entry that keeps the most common DNA and genes. V and J calls and clone size were set by TCRdb, not the authors. The sample table holds 45,000 to 55,000 distinct CDR3 sequences, of which around 5.2% were seen once. 11% of the sample rests with the top ten.

Sequencing was performed on PBMCs, taken at surgery. This TCR was recovered from a male donor with early-stage non-small cell lung cancer. The rearranged segments are TRBV6-5 and TRBJ1-6, with a weak D call of TRBD1 (5 bases match). The nucleotide sequence reads TGTGCCAGCAGTTACGGGGCTTCGTTTAATTCACCCCTCCACTTT. Its translation reads: CASSYGASFNSPLHF.